This T cell receptor (beta chain) was identified during a study of regulatory T cells in long-lasting Graves disease. Study-level information: Under 3 months of antithyroid drugs had been taken by newly diagnosed Graves' patients.

Time point defined: newly diagnosed GD, antithyroid drugs for less than 3 months. From PBMCs, RNA was extracted and then used to make the TCR library. EDTA tubes received approximately 9 milliliters of collected peripheral blood. Researchers made TCR beta libraries by using iRepertoire HTBI primers and running Arm-PCR on CDR3 regions. TCRdb re-derived calls from the multiplex PCR reads in MiXCR, one entry per CDR3 protein. The data contain fewer than 350,000 distinct CDR3 sequences, 15% to 20% of them singletons. General observations from the study: Persistent Graves' cases showed lower TCR diversity than newly diagnosed cases. Persistent disease preferred TRBV28, TRBJ1-2 and TRBJ2-5; new disease, TRBV20-1 and TRBJ2-1.

Germline V lookup: CDR1 MNHEY, CDR2 SVGEGT. This CDR3 comprises 16 residues. Germline trimming cut 7 bases from V and 1 base from J; bases unmatched to any gene: 10. This clonotype was seen more than once but under ten times. What it binds is unknown. This chain connects TRBV6-2 or TRBV6-3 to TRBJ2-1, with 7 bases fitting TRBD1. Sequenced material: peripheral blood mononuclear cells (PBMCs), taken at new diagnosis, from a patient treated with antithyroid drugs. This TCR was recovered from a female donor with Graves disease. The CDR3 here is CASIRGSLSSYNEQFF. DNA for the CDR3: TGTGCCAGCATCAGGGGGAGTCTCTCTTCCTACAATGAGCAGTTCTTC.